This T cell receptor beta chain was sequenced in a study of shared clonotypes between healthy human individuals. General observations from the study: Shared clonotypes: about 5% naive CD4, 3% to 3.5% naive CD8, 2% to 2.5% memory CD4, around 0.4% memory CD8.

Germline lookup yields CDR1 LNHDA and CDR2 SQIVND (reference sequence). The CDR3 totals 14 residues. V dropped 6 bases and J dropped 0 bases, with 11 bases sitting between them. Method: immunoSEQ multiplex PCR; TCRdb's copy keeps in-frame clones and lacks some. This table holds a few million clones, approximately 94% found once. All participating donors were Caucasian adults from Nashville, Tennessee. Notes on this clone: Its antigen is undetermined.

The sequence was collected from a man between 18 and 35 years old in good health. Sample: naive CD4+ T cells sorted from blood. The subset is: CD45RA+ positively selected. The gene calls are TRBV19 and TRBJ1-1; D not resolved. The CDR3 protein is CASSHREMNTEAFF. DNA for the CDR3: TGTGCCAGTAGCCACAGAGAGATGAACACTGAAGCTTTCTTT.